This TCR beta chain derives from a study of cytomegalovirus exposure and HLA in healthy donors (dated by TCRdb to about 2017). About the investigation overall: An earlier analysis of approximately 640 of the donors reported 276 Gb of sequence data and around 110 million unique TCR beta sequences from about 200 million T cells. A handful of DR-DQ haplotypes were handled as single units for association and clustering because linkage in the cohort was strong. Both class I and class II loci were covered by HLA typing, at four-digit resolution. An early release covering roughly 640 HLA-typed donors comprised approximately 300 gigabases of sequencing data and some 79 million unique TCR sequences. In a later genetic analysis, genome-wide SNP genotypes for about three fifths of the roughly 670 donors were used, and that subset was treated as a discovery cohort. An earlier analysis of around 640 of the donors used high-throughput TCR beta sequencing to judge whether each TCR beta V gene segment behaved as functional or pseudogenic. The genetic ancestry cluster associated with self-reported Caucasian donors included approximately 85% of the 398 genotyped donors. A later analysis re-examined previously published TCR beta repertoires from around 670 donors and added high-resolution HLA genotyping to investigate patterns of TCR occurrence. Among 300 to 500 genotyped donors of the cohort, an average of approximately 240,000 unique TCR beta nucleotide sequences was sequenced per donor, of which approximately 18% were non-productive. Typing coverage differed by locus: A, B, C, DRB1 and DQB1 were typed in about 629-630 donors, DQA1 in approximately 520, DPA1 in some 600, and DPB1 in 472. Every discovery cohort repertoire had been produced on one sequencing platform. Rather than drawing on any new phenotypic data, the later analysis identified candidate immune exposures from TCR beta sequences and the way those sequences occurred across donors. The study used immunosequencing to profile the T cell repertoires of several hundred subjects and linked those repertoires to cytomegalovirus serostatus. To predict cytomegalovirus infection status, the study combined high-throughput TCR immunosequencing, statistical association of individual TCRs with disease status, and machine learning. The study aimed to test whether signatures of past pathogen exposure could be identified by cataloging public T cell receptors. Donor age, sex, ethnicity and CMV serostatus were compiled alongside the repertoire data. Along with the approximately 650-subject first cohort, a separate validation cohort of over a hundred different subjects was used.

The cohort consisted of approximately 670 healthy bone marrow donors. All cohort members were sampled while nominally healthy, although unrecorded immune exposures were likely present. The donor tested CMV seropositive and was one of the 289 seropositive cohort members. Every donor gave a peripheral blood sample, and the peripheral blood mononuclear cells from that sample were used for TCR beta sequencing. The Qiagen DNeasy Blood Extraction Kit was used to extract genomic DNA from the blood cell samples. The study at large found these results: In a later analysis, the rate of TCR association differed among HLA loci, with DRB1 alleles having the most associated TCRs and HLA-C alleles having the fewest. According to a later analysis, most CMV-associated TCR beta chains appeared to be HLA-restricted, and the HLA associations seemed to be driven largely by CMV exposure. While some public TCRs were present in many individuals, most TCR sequences turned up only very rarely across donors. Broadly in line with IMGT annotations, most TCR beta V segments showed up in productive rearrangements about 87% or about 30% of the time in an earlier analysis of 450 to 600 of the donors. Presence/absence analyses assumed roughly uniform sequencing depth across donors, an assumption that may not hold. The cohort was sequenced for TCR beta chains only, and without alpha or paired-chain data the features that could be detected were limited. A total of fewer than 200 TCR beta chains were listed by the study as associated with cytomegalovirus. Compared with equally common non-associated chains, HLA-associated TCR beta chains in a later analysis were more clonally expanded and had lower generation probabilities. In vitro tests confirmed that a few of the cytomegalovirus-associated TCR beta chains recognize cytomegalovirus antigens. Linkage disequilibrium might explain the correlated functional status among segregating V segments, but an unknown experimental factor could not be ruled out. In a later genetic analysis, a missense DCLRE1C variant was associated with V-gene and J-gene trimming of TCR beta chains, and the association was replicated in an independent cohort. The only immune exposure information available for the cohort was CMV serostatus. According to a later genetic analysis, donors in an Asian-associated ancestry cluster had fewer N-insertions in productive TCRs than the approximately 650-donor mean. The authors suggested that the approach could potentially be extended to other disease states and immunological phenotypes. Specific HLA alleles were associated with around 18,000 TCR beta sequences at a false discovery rate of 0.05 in a later analysis. Because the 87-base-pair reads could not distinguish some IMGT-functional V segments, including TRBV6-2 and TRBV6-3, those segments were excluded. HLA typing was unavailable for some donors at each locus, so association tests used only the typed subset. The classifier was reported to diagnose cytomegalovirus status with high specificity and sensitivity in both the original cohort and the validation cohort. Assigning TCR associations to individual alleles was difficult when HLA alleles, especially DR and DQ, strongly co-occurred. A cluster of highly shared sequence variants was judged likely to be a technical artifact of the sequencing pipeline. A further reported finding was that TCR beta sequences accurately predicted the HLA-A and HLA-B alleles for most subjects in the first cohort. A later analysis reported that several top co-occurrence clusters appeared linked to parvovirus B19, influenza, CMV and Epstein-Barr virus. Seventeen rarely observed V segments, including chromosome 9 orphons, were excluded from the earlier analysis of about 600 of the donors because counts were too low.

For this clone: It has no known antigen specificity. No base-level quality is on record; no much larger clone is a single base apart.

Inclusive of the bounding cysteine and phenylalanine, the CDR3 is 14 residues long. CDR3 DNA is the only sequence kept; it has 42 bases, read in frame from the first base. Deletion took 7 bases off V and 4 bases off J, with a span of 16 bases between the germline ends. CDR1 LNHDA and CDR2 SQIVND were looked up in the germline V gene (reference sequence). The library was obtained by the immunoSEQ multiplex PCR assay. For the multiplex PCR, a mixture combining 60 forward primers for TCR Vbeta segments and 13 reverse primers for TCR Jbeta segments was used. The CDR3 region of rearranged TCR beta genes was amplified from genomic DNA with a multiplex PCR assay. Amplified TCR beta libraries were sequenced as 87-base-pair reads on the Illumina HiSeq System. The study's own analysis went as follows. Across the roughly 670 repertoires, a later analysis counted approximately 83 million unique TCR beta chains, some 11 million of which were shared by at least two donors. A nearest-neighbor algorithm error-corrected the raw reads and collapsed the reads into unique sequences, merging closely related sequences to remove PCR and sequencing errors. To assign V, D and J gene segments, CDR3 sequences were aligned to IMGT reference sequences. For a sequence to be retained, at least a six-nucleotide match to both a V gene segment and a J gene segment was required. Rearrangements were classified as productive when the CDR3 lacked stop codons and remained in frame with V and J, and all other rearrangements were classified as non-productive. CDR3 was defined by IMGT convention, running from the second conserved V-encoded cysteine to the conserved J-encoded phenylalanine. The earlier analysis of roughly 590 of the donors excluded sequences that lacked an unambiguous match to a single V gene segment. An earlier analysis of 587 of the donors classified V segments as functional when productive rearrangements were above 56.7% and as segregating when the standard deviation between donors was above 5%. To diagnose cytomegalovirus status from the catalog of TCR beta chain sequences, a statistical classification framework was built. V and J gene assignment, in a later analysis, came from comparing TCR nucleotide sequences with IMGT/GENE-DB human TR gene sequences. The TCRdist pipeline was used in a later analysis to assign CDR3 sequences and most-parsimonious VDJ recombination scenarios. In a later analysis, every TCR beta chain was defined by the combination of its CDR3 amino acid sequence and its V-gene family, and reads without a unique V-gene family were dropped. As a way to deal with suspected cross-contamination and a sequencing artifact, a later analysis dropped hundreds of nucleotide sequences that were highly shared and had low generation probability. In a later analysis, a clonal expansion index for each public chain was calculated from normalized within-repertoire ranks of inferred template counts. A later analysis computed generation probabilities with a VDJ recombination model fitted to out-of-frame rearrangements, and checked the results against IGoR. Hypergeometric tests were used in a later analysis to score TCR-TCR, TCR-HLA and TCR-CMV co-occurrence, with a repertoire-size bias correction applied to the TCR pairs. False discovery rates were estimated in a later analysis by permuting HLA or CMV assignments 20 times. In a later analysis, co-occurring TCRs were grouped using DBSCAN, with TCRdist sequence similarity added in when clustering inside HLA-allele-positive subsets. Repertoires with fewer than 30,000 or more than 120,000 public chains, plus five repertoires with anomalous nucleotide sharing, were excluded from co-occurrence clustering. The table comes from immuneACCESS by way of TCRdb, which keeps in-frame sequences with V and J called. Part of the clones is missing from these tables; in studies checked, under half for an unresolved V gene and the rest for unknown reasons. Clone size and V and J calls were adopted from that table, with D and trimming inferred from the DNA. This sample lists roughly 100,000 clones; about 74% were detected once. The ten most abundant clones make up roughly 8.9% of the sample.

The chain was built from TRBV19 and TRBJ1-2, with no reliable assignment of the D segment. The specimen was PBMCs. The receptor's source is a male donor in good health and CMV-seropositive. The DNA is as follows: TGTGCCAGTACCCACGTGGGAGGCCTCTATGGCTACACCTTC. Its coded protein is CASTHVGGLYGYTF.